Listed below are T cell receptor beta chains from one sample, sequenced in a study of T cell responses to AZD1222 COVID-19 vaccine. Generated by immunoSEQ multiplex PCR, the TCRdb table keeps only in-frame clones and is missing some. The repertoire holds roughly 51,000 clones, with 89% as singletons. This specimen consisted of peripheral blood, obtained 28 days after the second AZD1222 dose. The receptors were gathered from an adult who received the AZD1222 COVID-19 vaccine. Each CDR3 is given without its conserved first and last residue. Only some rows state a clone size, as once, few, many or a class for expanded clones.

TRBV6-2/TRBV6-3,NA,ASSFLAGVEQY
TRBV3-1/TRBV3-2,NA,ASSQRGGQMGGYT
TRBV5-1,once,ASRYMNTEAF
TRBV11-2,NA,ASTHGQGISYEQY
TRBV15,NA,ATSSRTEAF
TRBV29-1,NA,SVGAGLYEQY
TRBV10-1,NA,ASSVRETVGELF
TRBV6-1,few,ASSEVSLGKNTEAF
TRBV2,NA,ASSEEQGDGQPQH
TRBV19,once,ASRGGDTQY
TRBV6-6,NA,ASTTLAGGTDTQY
TRBV30,NA,AWSSYLRRYNEQF
TRBV11-3,NA,ASSSIGYEQY
TRBV2,NA,ASSVMENTEAF
TRBV4-1,NA,ASSHADGSTYNEQF
TRBV9,NA,ASTDRGVNTGELF
TRBV25-1,NA,ASSAAGVRGHNEQF
TRBV9,NA,ASSVAGGSSYNEQF
TRBV2,NA,ASRTDIANQPQH
TRBV10-2,NA,ASSESSRRTRYYT
TRBV4-2,NA,ASSQARIATQY
TRBV30,NA,AWSVAGFEQF
TRBV6-1,NA,ASSERETGSEGYT
TRBV7-6,once,ASSSSGSHEQY
TRBV29-1,medium-sized,SAQGGQETQY
TRBV7-2,NA,ASSLEAGLGYEQY
TRBV19,NA,ASSMSPSSGNTIY
TRBV4-3,NA,ASSAVEGRPGYT